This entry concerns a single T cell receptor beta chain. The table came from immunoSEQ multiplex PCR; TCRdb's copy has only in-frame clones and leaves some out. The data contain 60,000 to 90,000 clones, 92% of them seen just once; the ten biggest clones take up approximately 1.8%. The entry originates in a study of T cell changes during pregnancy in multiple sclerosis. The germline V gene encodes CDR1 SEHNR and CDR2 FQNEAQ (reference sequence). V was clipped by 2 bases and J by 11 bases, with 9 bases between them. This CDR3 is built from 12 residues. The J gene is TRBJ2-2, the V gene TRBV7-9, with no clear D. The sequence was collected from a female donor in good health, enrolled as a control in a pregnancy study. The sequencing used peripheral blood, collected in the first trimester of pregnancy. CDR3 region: CASSLSSVELFF. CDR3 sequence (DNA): TGTGCCAGCAGCTTATCGTCCGTCGAGCTGTTTTTT.